This is a list of T cell receptor beta chains from one sample in a study of identical twins. TCRdb re-called the 5' RACE reads through MiXCR, storing one row per CDR3 protein. The sample contains a few hundred thousand distinct CDR3 sequences, roughly 24% of which appear only once. This sample was also put to use in a study of T cells expressing NK-cell markers.

Input material: CD4+ T cells sorted from blood. The receptors shown here come from a young woman in good health. Each CDR3 is given with its conserved first and last residue. D genes are given only for firm matches. Expanded clones are given a class, and other clones once, few, many or no size at all.

V	J	D	size	CDR3	DNA
TRBV12-3/TRBV12-4	TRBJ2-6	TRBD1	few	CASSFGTGFVLTF	TGTGCCAGCAGTTTTGGGACAGGTTTCGTCCTGACTTTC
TRBV5-1	TRBJ2-1	.	few	CASNAGGYNEQFF	TGCGCCAGCAATGCTGGTGGGTACAATGAGCAGTTCTTC
TRBV5-6	TRBJ1-1	.	.	CASSLSGGKAFF	TGTGCCAGCAGCTTGTCGGGAGGGAAAGCTTTCTTT
TRBV2	TRBJ2-3	.	many	CASGVSHEADTQYF	TGTGCCAGCGGGGTCTCCCATGAAGCAGATACGCAGTATTTT
TRBV29-1	TRBJ2-6	.	.	CNVVSGANVLTF	TGCAACGTTGTGTCTGGGGCCAACGTCCTGACTTTC
TRBV29-1	TRBJ2-3	.	few	CSVDAGADTQYF	TGCAGCGTTGACGCCGGGGCAGATACGCAGTATTTT
TRBV18	TRBJ2-7	.	.	CASSPQAEQYF	TGTGCCAGCTCACCTCAGGCCGAGCAGTACTTC
TRBV5-1	TRBJ2-3	.	few	CASSLNGGGTDTQYF	TGCGCCAGCAGCTTGAATGGCGGGGGCACAGATACGCAGTATTTT
TRBV11-2	TRBJ2-7	.	.	CASSLERGAYEQYF	TGTGCCAGCAGCTTAGAGAGAGGCGCCTACGAGCAGTACTTC
TRBV14	TRBJ1-1	.	.	CASSQDGVGNTEAFF	TGTGCCAGCAGCCAAGATGGGGTCGGGAACACTGAAGCTTTCTTT
TRBV20-1	TRBJ2-3	.	.	CSAGRPTDTQYF	TGCAGCGCAGGCAGGCCTACAGATACGCAGTATTTT
TRBV27	TRBJ2-2	TRBD2	.	CASSPRLASGTGELFF	TGTGCCAGCAGTCCCCGACTAGCGTCGGGTACCGGGGAGCTGTTTTTT
TRBV20-1	TRBJ2-5	.	.	CSATQLETQYF	TGCAGTGCTACCCAACTGGAGACCCAGTACTTC
TRBV3-1	TRBJ2-7	TRBD2	few	CASSWTSGTLSYEQYF	TGTGCCAGCAGCTGGACTAGCGGGACACTGTCCTACGAGCAGTACTTC
TRBV6-1	TRBJ2-1	TRBD1	.	CASSRSRQGRDGYNEQFF	TGTGCCAGCAGTCGCTCTCGACAGGGGAGAGATGGTTACAATGAGCAGTTCTTC
TRBV29-1	TRBJ2-2	.	.	CSTQRRGNTGELFF	TGCAGCACCCAGCGTCGGGGGAACACCGGGGAGCTGTTTTTT
TRBV15	TRBJ2-1	.	.	CATSRDRGGDVF	TGTGCCACCAGCAGAGATCGAGGAGGGGACGTTTTC
TRBV5-1	TRBJ2-4	.	few	CASSLAVSAKNIQYF	TGCGCCAGCAGCTTGGCGGTCTCAGCCAAAAACATTCAGTACTTC
TRBV7-2	TRBJ2-1	.	few	CASGTFDGEQFF	TGTGCCAGCGGCACGTTTGACGGCGAGCAGTTCTTC
TRBV29-1	TRBJ1-2	.	.	CSGSRDNYGYTF	TGCAGCGGCTCCCGGGATAACTATGGCTACACCTTC
TRBV5-1	TRBJ2-1	TRBD2	.	CASSPLASGGNEQFF	TGCGCCAGCAGCCCCCTTGCTAGCGGGGGTAATGAGCAGTTCTTC
TRBV9	TRBJ2-3	TRBD2	.	CASSVWRGAPDTQYF	TGTGCCAGCAGCGTATGGCGGGGGGCTCCGGATACGCAGTATTTT
TRBV7-9	TRBJ1-3	.	.	CASSPREGNTIYF	TGTGCCAGCAGCCCCAGGGAAGGAAACACCATATATTTT
TRBV10-3	TRBJ1-3	.	.	CAISDRGSGNTIYF	TGTGCCATCAGTGACAGGGGCTCTGGAAACACCATATATTTT
TRBV20-1	TRBJ2-7	TRBD2	few	CSALAGISREQYF	TGCAGTGCCCTAGCGGGAATTTCACGCGAGCAGTACTTC
TRBV9	TRBJ1-6	.	few	CASSVAQGPYSPLHF	TGTGCCAGCAGCGTAGCGCAGGGGCCCTATTCACCCCTCCACTTT
TRBV6-1	TRBJ2-7	.	.	CASSVFYEQYF	TGTGCCAGCAGTGTATTCTACGAGCAGTACTTC
TRBV5-1	TRBJ2-3	TRBD2	few	CASSPAGGPVTDTQYF	TGCGCCAGCAGCCCAGCGGGGGGGCCAGTCACAGATACGCAGTATTTT